This T cell receptor beta chain came from a study of blood T cell repertoires in COVID-19. There are 15 residues in the CDR3. Between the trimmed V and J ends, which lost 6 bases and 4 bases, there was a span of 18 bases. Germline lookup yields CDR1 MDHEN and CDR2 SYDVKM. In its sample, this clone was seen a few times. Only in-frame clones appear in the TCRdb table, and some are missing; sequencing was by immunoSEQ multiplex PCR. The data show roughly 100,000 clones, with 78% seen just once and about 9% held by the top ten. The specimen sequenced was peripheral blood. V gene TRBV28 combines with J gene TRBJ1-1, with D maybe TRBD1 (6 bases). The source is a man in his sixties with active or convalescent COVID-19. CDR3 bases: TGTGCCAGCAGCCCCACAGGGTTTGGGATCACTGAAGCTTTCTTT. Translation: CASSPTGFGITEAFF. Full variable domain (missing parts from reference TRBV28 and TRBJ1-1): DVKVTQSSRYLVKRTGEKVFLECVQDMDHENMFWYRQDPGLGLRLIYFSYDVKMKEKGDIPEGYSVSREKKERFSLILESASTNQTSMYLCASSPTGFGITEAFFGQGTRLTVV.